These 8 T cell receptor beta chains were sequenced from one sample in a study of blood T cell repertoires in COVID-19. Data came from immunoSEQ multiplex PCR; TCRdb stores just in-frame clones and leaves some out. Of around 200,000 clones detected, approximately 78% appear once; the ten largest clones hold about 2.8%. The material sequenced was peripheral blood. These receptors originate from an elderly woman with active or convalescent COVID-19.

V gene TRBV7-2 combines with J gene TRBJ2-4, with 8 bases aligning to TRBD1. Germline V CDR1 and CDR2: SGHTA, FQGNSA. The CDR3 length is 15 residues. J gave up 15 bases and V 5 bases, and 18 bases lay outside the gene matches. This CDR3 reads CASSQRADQGAMGYF. The CDR3 DNA is TGTGCCAGCAGCCAAAGGGCGGACCAGGGGGCAATGGGGTACTTC.

The CDR3 nucleotides are TGTGCCAGCAGCCTGGGGGCGGGCCACTACGAGCAGTACTTC. Translating it yields CASSLGAGHYEQYF. J is TRBJ2-7 and V is TRBV7-9; D perhaps matches TRBD1 (6 bases). CDR3 length equals 14 residues. V was cut by 5 bases and J by 3 bases, with 14 bases left in between. Germline CDR1 and CDR2: SEHNR and FQNEAQ (reference sequence).

The chain is built from TRBV6-5 and TRBJ2-3, with D perhaps TRBD2 (5 bases). There are 11 residues in the CDR3. The germline V gene encodes CDR1 MNHEY and CDR2 SVGAGI. Trimming shortened V by 5 bases and J by 8 bases, and 8 bases separated the two germline ends. For the CDR3, the DNA is TGTGCCAGCAGTATAGGGAGTACGCAGTATTTT. This translates into CASSIGSTQYF.

The chain has TRBV5-4 and TRBJ1-2; D gene unclear. The CDR3 covers 16 residues. Trimming took off 5 bases at V and 3 bases at J, with 20 bases between the two ends. Looked up from germline, CDR1 is SGHNT and CDR2 is YYREEE (reference sequence). The chain's CDR3 is CASSIFNKKLDYGYTF. In nucleotides, the CDR3 is TGTGCCAGCAGTATCTTCAACAAAAAGTTGGACTATGGCTACACCTTC.

The gene calls are TRBV7-2 and TRBJ1-3, with D maybe TRBD1 (5 bases). V lost 4 bases, J lost 4 bases, and 14 bases lay in between. CDR1 and CDR2 (germline): SGHTA, FQGNSA. CDR3 length: 15 residues. CDR3: CASSSSGLRGNTIYF. The CDR3 bases are TGTGCCAGCAGCTCTTCAGGGCTCCGCGGAAACACCATATATTTT.

The rearrangement links TRBV7-2 to TRBJ1-2; D is uncertain. Trimming left V 5 bases short and J 9 bases short, with 16 bases between. The CDR3 contains 13 residues. The germline V gene encodes CDR1 SGHTA and CDR2 FQGNSA. As DNA, the CDR3 is TGTGCCAGCAGCCTAGAGTGGCAGGAAAGCTACACCTTC. Residues: CASSLEWQESYTF.

The rearrangement uses TRBV28 and TRBJ1-2; TRBD1 agrees at 12 bases. Trimming at V came to 6 bases and at J to 7 bases, leaving 12 bases not matched to a gene. This CDR3 contains 16 residues. Germline-derived CDR1 and CDR2 are MDHEN and SYDVKM. The CDR3 DNA reads TGTGCCAGCAGCCTAACCTTGGGACAGGGGGCTGGTGGCTACACCTTC. Protein sequence: CASSLTLGQGAGGYTF.

V gene TRBV6-5 combines with J gene TRBJ1-3; D remains unclear. V lost 2 bases to trimming and J lost 0 bases, with 11 bases between them. The V gene's germline CDR1 is MNHEY and CDR2 SVGAGI. This CDR3 contains 16 residues. CDR3 coding DNA: TGTGCCAGCAGTTACCAGACGTGGAGCTCTGGAAACACCATATATTTT. This codes for CASSYQTWSSGNTIYF.